Listed here are 28 T cell receptor beta chains from one sample, sequenced in a study of blood T cell repertoires in COVID-19. The assay was immunoSEQ multiplex PCR, and TCRdb's table has in-frame clones only and misses some. The profile shows about 80,000 clones, approximately 80% of them singletons. Sequencing was performed on peripheral blood. The receptors shown here come from a man aged 80 or over with acute or convalescent COVID-19.

J is TRBJ1-1 and V is TRBV4-1; D is ambiguous. Per the germline V gene, CDR1 is MGHRA and CDR2 is YSYEKL. Trimming removed 0 bases from V and 0 bases from J, with 11 bases in between. The CDR3 consists of 16 residues. CDR3 sequence reads: CASSQDRGSLNTEAFF. The CDR3 DNA follows: TGCGCCAGCAGCCAAGACCGGGGAAGTTTGAACACTGAAGCTTTCTTT.

The chain carries TRBV24-1 and TRBJ2-7; D is perhaps TRBD2 (6 bases). CDR1 and CDR2 (germline): KGHDR, SFDVKD. There are 13 residues in the CDR3. V was trimmed by 8 bases and J by 6 bases, leaving 16 bases between them. CDR3 sequence (DNA): TGTGCCACCAAGATTTGGTCCGGGGGCGAGCAGTACTTC. Translating it yields CATKIWSGGEQYF.

This chain links TRBV5-1 with TRBJ1-3, with D perhaps matching TRBD1 (5 bases). Per the germline V gene, CDR1 is SGHRS and CDR2 is YFSETQ. CDR3 size: 15 residues. V was pared by 0 bases and J by 0 bases, with 7 bases between. The DNA of the CDR3 is TGCGCCAGCAGCTTGGAGGGGCGCTCTGGAAACACCATATATTTT. Translating gives CASSLEGRSGNTIYF.

This clone appeared once. V is TRBV29-1 and J is TRBJ2-1; TRBD1 aligns across 7 bases. The length of the CDR3 is 16 residues. V lost 4 bases and J lost 0; bases outside the gene matches: 9. Germline CDR1 reads SQVTM; CDR2 reads ANQGSEA. The CDR3 here is CSVGSRQGSSYNEQFF. For the CDR3, the DNA is TGCAGCGTTGGGAGTCGACAGGGAAGCTCCTACAATGAGCAGTTCTTC.

The chain couples TRBV6-5 to TRBJ2-1; D is perhaps TRBD2 (5 bases). CDR3 length equals 13 residues. V lost 6 bases and J 0 bases, leaving 6 bases between the germline ends. CDR1 is MNHEY, CDR2 SVGAGI, per germline. In DNA, the CDR3 is TGTGCCAGCAGGGGGAGCTCCTACAATGAGCAGTTCTTC. Its translation: CASRGSSYNEQFF.

This clone has more than one count but fewer than ten. The J gene is TRBJ2-2, the V gene TRBV19; D gene uncertain. The CDR3 spans 15 residues. V was cut by 5 bases and J by 5 bases, with 15 bases left in between. Germline CDR1 reads LNHDA; CDR2 reads SQIVND (reference sequence). This chain's CDR3 is CASSVGSYLTGELFF. The CDR3, as DNA: TGTGCCAGTAGTGTTGGCAGTTATTTAACCGGGGAGCTGTTTTTT. Drawing the rest from reference TRBV19 and TRBJ2-2, the complete variable domain is DGGITQSPKYLFRKEGQNVTLSCEQNLNHDAMYWYRQDPGQGLRLIYYSQIVNDFQKGDIAEGYSVSREKKESFPLTVTSAQKNPTAFYLCASSVGSYLTGELFFGEGSRLTVL.

The chain carries TRBV3-1 (or the pseudogene TRBV3-2) and TRBJ1-2; 12 bases are a match to TRBD1. The V gene end was trimmed by 5 bases and the J gene end by 8 bases; junction bases not matched to a gene: 6. Germline CDR1 is LGHDT and CDR2 is YNNKEL (reference sequence). This CDR3 comprises 14 residues. This CDR3 is CASSGRDRGLGYTF. The CDR3 DNA reads as TGTGCCAGCAGCGGAAGGGACAGGGGGCTAGGCTACACCTTC.

This clone was observed a handful of times. The genes are TRBV7-9 and TRBJ1-4; no clear D gene. Germline V gives CDR1 SEHNR, CDR2 FQNEAQ (reference sequence). This CDR3 region has 15 residues. The germline V and J ends were trimmed by 1 base and 11 bases, with 17 bases remaining between them. The CDR3 region is CASSLDSLIFSKLFF. The CDR3 region has the DNA TGTGCCAGCAGCTTAGATTCCCTTATCTTCTCGAAACTGTTTTTT.

This chain connects TRBV6-5 to TRBJ1-6; maybe TRBD1 (6 bases). The CDR3 is made up of 13 amino acids. V lost 9 bases and J lost 10, with 16 bases in between. Germline V gene data show CDR1 as MNHEY and CDR2 as SVGAGI. This CDR3 is CASSRQDDSPLHF. The CDR3 bases are TGTGCCAGTTCAAGACAGGACGACTCACCCCTCCACTTT.

This sequence joins TRBV6-5 and TRBJ2-1, with 8 bases aligning to TRBD1. V was clipped by 6 bases and J by 9 bases; unmatched bases: 13. Germline CDR1 is MNHEY and CDR2 is SVGAGI. This CDR3 spans 15 amino acids. In DNA form, the CDR3 reads TGTGCCAGCAGCTACGGCGACAGGGGAATAGGTGAGCAGTTCTTC. It codes for CASSYGDRGIGEQFF.

For the CDR3, the DNA is TGTGCCAGCAGACTAAAGACAGATCCCTCCTACGAGCAGTACTTC. Translation: CASRLKTDPSYEQYF. This chain links TRBV27 with TRBJ2-7; D possibly corresponds to TRBD1 (5 bases). With 6 bases removed from V and 0 bases from J, the gap between germline ends came to 15 bases. CDR3 length: 15 residues. In germline, CDR1 is MNHEY, CDR2 SMNVEV (reference sequence).

The table lists this clone with a few counts. The chain recombines TRBV15 with TRBJ1-1; 11 nucleotides match TRBD1. The germline CDR1 and CDR2 sequences are LNHNV and YYDKDF (reference sequence). The junction had 5 bases not matched to a gene; V was cut back by 5 bases and J by 6 bases. This CDR3 has 14 residues. The CDR3 bases are TGTGCCACCAGCCGCGGACAGGGGGCCTCTGAAGCTTTCTTT. Amino acids: CATSRGQGASEAFF.

V and J are TRBV18 and TRBJ1-2; 7 nucleotides align to TRBD1. CDR1 and CDR2 from the germline V gene are KGHSH and LQKENI. CDR3 length: 13 residues. Trimming took 6 bases from V and 4 from J; bases not matched to a gene: 5. The CDR3, as DNA: TGTGCCAGCTCCCCAGAGGGGGCCTATGGCTACACCTTC. This codes for CASSPEGAYGYTF.

This clone was counted between two and nine times. The chain combines TRBV5-1 with TRBJ1-3; perhaps TRBD1 as D (6 bases). Trimming shortened V by 2 bases and J by 4 bases, and 22 bases separated the two germline ends. The CDR3 contains 18 residues. Germline V gene lookup returns CDR1 SGHRS and CDR2 YFSETQ. CDR3 loop: CASSLYLTGLARGNTIYF. CDR3 nucleotides: TGCGCCAGCAGCTTATATTTAACAGGGTTGGCGAGGGGAAACACCATATATTTT.

The chain couples TRBV6-5 to TRBJ1-3; possible D gene TRBD1, 6 bases. The CDR3 consists of 15 residues. CDR1 and CDR2 (germline): MNHEY, SVGAGI. Trimming shortened V by 3 bases and J by 3 bases, and 12 bases separated the two germline ends. This chain's CDR3 is CASSYTGIGGNTIYF. For the CDR3, the DNA is TGTGCCAGCAGTTATACAGGGATAGGTGGAAACACCATATATTTT.

The V and J genes are TRBV24-1 and TRBJ2-3, with TRBD1 identical over 7 bases. Per germline, CDR1 KGHDR and CDR2 SFDVKD. V lost 3 bases to trimming and J lost 8 bases; unmatched junction nucleotides: 7. This CDR3 has 14 residues. CDR3 nucleotide sequence: TGTGCCACCAGTGATACACGACAGGGCGGTACGCAGTATTTT. This encodes CATSDTRQGGTQYF.

Only a few counts were recorded for this clone. The chain is built from TRBV18 and TRBJ2-1; 8 bases fit TRBD1. Trimming cost V 0 bases and J 6 bases; bases outside gene matches: 7. CDR1 and CDR2 (germline): KGHSH, LQKENI. CDR3 length: 16 residues. The DNA of the CDR3 is TGTGCCAGCTCACCACCGTCGTCAGGGGGCATCAATGAGCAGTTCTTC. Its translation: CASSPPSSGGINEQFF.

The chain links TRBV23-1 to TRBJ2-2; 7 positions match TRBD1. TRBV23-1 belongs to the ORF category, with a function that is uncertain. The CDR3 is 16 residues long. With V trimmed by 2 bases and J by 1 base, 4 bases remained unmatched. This CDR3 reads CASSQGGQRNTGELFF. The CDR3, as DNA: TGCGCCAGCAGTCAAGGGGGACAGAGGAACACCGGGGAGCTGTTTTTT.

The rearrangement uses TRBV2 and TRBJ1-1, with D tentatively TRBD1 (5 bases). Germline V lookup: CDR1 SNHLY, CDR2 FYNNEI. V lost 5 bases, J lost 1 base, and 11 bases lay in between. This CDR3 comprises 14 residues. The CDR3: CASSLDRTNTEAFF. DNA for the CDR3: TGTGCCAGCAGTCTTGACAGAACGAACACTGAAGCTTTCTTT.

The chain is built from TRBV3-1 (or the pseudogene TRBV3-2) and TRBJ2-7, with D maybe TRBD2 (7 bases). Deletions cut 4 bases from V and 2 bases from J, with 18 bases between. Germline loops: CDR1 LGHDT, CDR2 YNNKEL (reference sequence). There are 16 residues in the CDR3. CDR3 sequence reads: CASSRAGQGQTYEQYF. In DNA, the CDR3 is TGTGCCAGCAGCCGAGCGGGACAAGGACAAACCTACGAGCAGTACTTC.

This chain joins TRBV7-2 and TRBJ1-5; D gene unclear. The CDR3 runs to 13 residues. Trimming removed 3 bases at V and 4 bases at J, with 7 bases between. Germline CDR1 and CDR2: SGHTA and FQGNSA. This CDR3 is CASSFRVNQPQHF. CDR3 coding DNA: TGTGCCAGCAGCTTCCGGGTGAATCAGCCCCAGCATTTT.

This sequence joins TRBV20-1 and TRBJ1-1; D is ambiguous. Germline values: CDR1 DFQATT, CDR2 SNEGSKA (reference sequence). The V end was cut by 3 bases, the J end by 8 bases, with 10 bases between. The CDR3 is 11 amino acids. The CDR3 here is CSASRETEAFF. The CDR3 DNA sequence: TGCAGTGCTAGTCGGGAAACCGAAGCTTTCTTT.

V usage is TRBV5-5 and J usage is TRBJ2-2, with a tentative D call TRBD2 (6 bases). Germline-derived CDR1 and CDR2 are SGHKS and YYEKEE (reference sequence). V lost 5 bases, J lost 7 bases, and 18 bases lay in between. There are 15 residues in the CDR3. The CDR3 loop is CASRVMVGSHGELFF. The CDR3 DNA is TGTGCCAGCAGAGTAATGGTCGGGAGCCACGGGGAGCTGTTTTTT.

The chain carries TRBV5-6 and TRBJ1-2; possible D gene TRBD1, 6 bases. The germline V gene has CDR1 SGHDT and CDR2 YYEEEE. V gave up 5 bases and J gave up 8 bases, with 16 bases separating them. CDR3 length equals 13 residues. CDR3 nucleotides: TGTGCCAGCAGTTTACAGGGTAGGACCGGCTACACCTTC. Translating gives CASSLQGRTGYTF.

The chain couples TRBV6-5 to TRBJ1-4; possible D gene TRBD1, 6 bases. V was pared by 7 bases and J by 11 bases, with 17 bases between. There are 13 residues in the CDR3. Per the germline V gene, CDR1 is MNHEY and CDR2 is SVGAGI. CDR3 DNA sequence: TGTGCCAGCACTAGCGGGAGGGGGGGGAAACTGTTTTTT. Protein product: CASTSGRGGKLFF.

This rearrangement joins TRBV11-3 to TRBJ2-7; 7 bases align to TRBD1. The V gene's germline CDR1 is SGHNT and CDR2 YENEEA. The ends lost 5 bases at V and 3 bases at J; junction bases unmatched: 4. The length of the CDR3 is 13 residues. CDR3: CASSPTGSYEQYF. The CDR3 DNA follows: TGTGCCAGCAGCCCGACAGGGAGCTACGAGCAGTACTTC. Combining the CDR3 with reference TRBV11-3 and TRBJ2-7 gives the whole variable domain EAGVVQSPRYKIIEKKQPVAFWCNPISGHNTLYWYLQNLGQGPELLIRYENEEAVDDSQLPKDRFSAERLKGVDSTLKIQPAELGDSAVYLCASSPTGSYEQYFGPGTRLTVT.

At least ten counts were recorded for this clone. Germline is not matched at one junction end, which may reflect a read error. This rearrangement joins TRBV10-3 to TRBJ2-7; possibly TRBD1 for D (5 bases). The CDR3 runs 11 residues. CDR1 ENHRY and CDR2 SYGVKD come from the germline V gene. CDR3 DNA sequence: TGTGCCACACGGACGGACATACAGTTCATTTTC. It is translated as CATRTDIQFIF.

The chain links TRBV11-2 to TRBJ2-1, with 12 positions matching TRBD2. The ends lost 7 bases at V and 4 bases at J; junction bases unmatched: 2. The CDR3 has 14 residues. Germline CDR1 and CDR2: SGHAT and FQNNGV. CDR3 DNA sequence: TGTGCCAGCACCACTAGCGGGGGGTACAATGAGCAGTTCTTC. Amino acid sequence: CASTTSGGYNEQFF.